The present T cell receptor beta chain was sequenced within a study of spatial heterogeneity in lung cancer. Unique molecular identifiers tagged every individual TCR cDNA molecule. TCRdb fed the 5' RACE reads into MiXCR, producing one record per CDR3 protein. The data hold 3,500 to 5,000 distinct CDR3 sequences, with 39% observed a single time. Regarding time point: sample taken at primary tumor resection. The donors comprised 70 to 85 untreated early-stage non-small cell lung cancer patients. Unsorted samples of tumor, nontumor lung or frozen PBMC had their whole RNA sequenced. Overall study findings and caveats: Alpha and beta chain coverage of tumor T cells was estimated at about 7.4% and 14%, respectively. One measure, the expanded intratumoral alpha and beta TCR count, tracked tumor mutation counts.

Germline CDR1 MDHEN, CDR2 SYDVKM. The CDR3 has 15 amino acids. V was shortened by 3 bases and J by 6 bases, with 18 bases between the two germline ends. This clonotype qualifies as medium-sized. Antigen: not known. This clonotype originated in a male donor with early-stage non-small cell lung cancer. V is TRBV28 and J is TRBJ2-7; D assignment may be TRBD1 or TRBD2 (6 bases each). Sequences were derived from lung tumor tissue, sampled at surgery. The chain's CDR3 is CASSFGGSLAGEQYF. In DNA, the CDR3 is TGTGCCAGCAGTTTCGGGGGCAGTTTAGCTGGCGAGCAGTACTTC.